This TCR beta chain was profiled in a study of CD8 T cells in Susac syndrome. Study-level background: Among the Susac syndrome patients who underwent sequencing, five or six had clinically active disease, while about eight of them were in remission.

This clonotype was seen a handful of times. The RNA, 0.5 to 1 ug, was put through reverse transcription using random hexamers. MiXCR, applied by TCRdb to the immunoSEQ multiplex PCR reads, yields one record per CDR3 protein. The sample records about 120,000 distinct CDR3 sequences, around 94% being singletons. Trimming removed 2 bases from V and 0 bases from J; junction bases left unmatched: 6. Germline CDR1 LGHNA, CDR2 YNFKEQ. This CDR3 is built from 16 residues. The chain couples TRBV4-2 to TRBJ2-5; 7 bases map to TRBD2. The source of this sequence is a human donor with Susac syndrome. The sequencing sample was made of CD8+ T cells from PBMCs. The CDR3 DNA is TGTGCCAGCAGCCAACCAGGGAGCGGGGACCAAGAGACCCAGTACTTC. This encodes CASSQPGSGDQETQYF.